Below, 13 T cell receptor beta chains from the same sample are listed, as sequenced in a study of cytomegalovirus exposure and HLA in healthy donors. The primer mix had 60 Vbeta and 13 Jbeta primers. The method was immunoSEQ multiplex PCR; TCRdb's version includes in-frame clones alone and lacks a portion of them. The sample has some 150,000 clones; roughly 73% are singletons. The specimen was PBMCs. The source is a human donor in good health.

This sequence joins TRBV25-1 and TRBJ2-5; possibly TRBD1 for D (5 bases). The CDR3 has 14 amino acids. The germline CDR1 and CDR2 sequences are MGHDK and SYGVNS. V lost 3 bases and J lost 5, with 13 bases in between. The CDR3 spells CASSDMDKRETQYF. CDR3 DNA: TGTGCCAGCAGTGACATGGACAAACGGGAGACCCAGTACTTC.

This clone turned up a few times. This sequence joins TRBV4-1 and TRBJ2-6; 11 bases are shared with TRBD2. Germline trimming cut 3 bases from V and 0 bases from J; bases unmatched to any gene: 10. Germline V gene data show CDR1 as MGHRA and CDR2 as YSYEKL. The CDR3 runs to 20 residues. The CDR3 here is CASSQEPGLAVYSGANVLTF. As DNA, the CDR3 is TGCGCCAGCAGCCAGGAACCGGGACTAGCGGTCTACTCTGGGGCCAACGTCCTGACTTTC.

This sequence joins TRBV2 and TRBJ2-7; TRBD1 aligns across 11 bases. Germline V gene lookup returns CDR1 SNHLY and CDR2 FYNNEI. V shed 4 bases, J shed 5 bases, and the junction held 13 bases outside the gene matches. This CDR3 has 17 residues. For the CDR3, the DNA is TGTGCCAGCAGTGGGCCCGGTTACTGGACAGGGGGCAACGAGCAGTACTTC. This encodes CASSGPGYWTGGNEQYF. The full variable domain, in which reference TRBV2 and TRBJ2-7 provide the parts outside the CDR3, is EPEVTQTPSHQVTQMGQEVILRCVPISNHLYFYWYRQILGQKVEFLVSFYNNEISEKSEIFDDQFSVERPDGSNFTLKIRSTKLEDSAMYFCASSGPGYWTGGNEQYFGPGTRLTVT.

This CDR3 reads CASSFSQNTEAFF. CDR3 coding DNA: TGTGCCAGCAGTTTTTCACAGAACACTGAAGCTTTCTTT. This rearrangement joins TRBV27 to TRBJ1-1; D gene unclear. Trimming removed 3 bases at V and 1 base at J, with 6 bases between. Germline V lookup: CDR1 MNHEY, CDR2 SMNVEV (reference sequence). The CDR3 has 13 residues.

The V gene is TRBV7-2, the J gene TRBJ2-2, with D possibly being TRBD2 (6 bases). With 1 base removed from V and 1 base from J, the gap between germline ends came to 13 bases. This CDR3 is 17 amino acids long. Germline V gene sequence: CDR1 SGHTA, CDR2 FQGNSA. This CDR3 is CASSLERRGGNTGELFF. CDR3 sequence (DNA): TGTGCCAGCAGCTTAGAAAGGCGGGGAGGGAACACCGGGGAGCTGTTTTTT.

This chain links TRBV6-5 with TRBJ2-1, with D perhaps matching TRBD2 (5 bases). The germline V gene has CDR1 MNHEY and CDR2 SVGAGI. The CDR3 loop spans 16 amino acids. Trimming took 0 bases from V and 10 from J, leaving 19 bases between them. In DNA, the CDR3 is TGTGCCAGCAGTTACTCGTTCGGACTGAGATTTGAGGAGCAGTTCTTC. This translates into CASSYSFGLRFEEQFF.

The chain links TRBV30 to TRBJ2-7, with 7 bases matching TRBD1. Trimming took 3 bases from V and 9 from J; bases not matched to a gene: 5. Germline V CDR1 and CDR2: GTSNPN, SVGIG (reference sequence). CDR3 length equals 11 residues. The CDR3 region has the DNA TGTGCCTGGAGCCGACAGGGATGGCAGTACTTC. Encoded protein: CAWSRQGWQYF.

The gene calls are TRBV6-1 and TRBJ2-7; D is possibly TRBD2 (7 bases). The CDR3 consists of 13 residues. Deletions cut 6 bases from V and 6 bases from J, with 15 bases between. Germline lookup yields CDR1 MNHNS and CDR2 SASEGT. CDR3: CASRGRGVPEQYF. In DNA, the CDR3 is TGTGCCAGCAGGGGGAGGGGGGTCCCCGAGCAGTACTTC.

A word on this clone: At one end, the junction sequence differs from germline, possibly due to a read error. The CDR3 protein is CSSSRSDRAAFYGYTF. The CDR3 DNA sequence: TGTTCCAGCAGCCGCTCCGACAGGGCCGCCTTCTATGGCTACACCTTC. This rearrangement joins TRBV7-9 to TRBJ1-2, with 7 bases lining up with TRBD1. The CDR3 consists of 16 residues. The germline V gene has CDR1 SEHNR and CDR2 FQNEAQ (reference sequence).

The chain combines TRBV7-9 with TRBJ2-2, with D unresolved. Trimming took 1 base from V and 6 from J, leaving 9 bases between them. Germline V gene sequence: CDR1 SEHNR, CDR2 FQNEAQ (reference sequence). This CDR3 has 14 residues. This CDR3 reads CASSLVAISGELFF. CDR3 DNA sequence: TGTGCCAGCAGCTTAGTAGCTATTTCCGGGGAGCTGTTTTTT.

The chain uses TRBV5-4 and TRBJ2-2, with D possibly matching TRBD1 (7 bases). The germline gives CDR1 SGHNT, CDR2 YYREEE (reference sequence). The length of the CDR3 is 16 residues. The germline V and J ends were trimmed by 4 bases and 3 bases, with 16 bases remaining between them. CDR3 residues: CASSPTEGADTGELFF. CDR3 in DNA: TGTGCCAGCAGCCCCACGGAGGGGGCCGACACCGGGGAGCTGTTTTTT. Drawing the rest from reference TRBV5-4 and TRBJ2-2, the complete variable domain is ETGVTQSPTHLIKTRGQQVTLRCSSQSGHNTVSWYQQALGQGPQFIFQYYREEENGRGNFPPRFSGLQFPNYSSELNVNALELDDSALYLCASSPTEGADTGELFFGEGSRLTVL.

Only one count was recorded for this clone. The chain employs TRBV5-6 and TRBJ2-1; a possible D gene is TRBD2 (5 bases). CDR3 size: 17 residues. CDR1 and CDR2 (germline): SGHDT, YYEEEE. V was cut by 1 base and J by 10 bases, with 24 bases left in between. The CDR3 reads CASSLRLDSPIQWEQFF. The DNA of the CDR3 is TGTGCCAGCAGCTTGAGGCTGGACTCCCCAATCCAATGGGAGCAGTTCTTC.

This clone was seen just once. This rearrangement joins TRBV28 to TRBJ2-1; 10 positions agree with TRBD2. V was clipped by 3 bases and J by 6 bases; unmatched bases: 5. There are 15 residues in the CDR3. In germline, CDR1 is MDHEN, CDR2 SYDVKM. DNA of the CDR3: TGTGCCAGCAGTTTTTTAGCGGGAGGTCGCAATGAGCAGTTCTTC. This codes for CASSFLAGGRNEQFF.